This T cell receptor (beta chain) comes out of a study of blood T cells in healthy people across ages. The CDR3 spans 15 residues. The germline CDR1 and CDR2 sequences are DFQATT and SNEGSKA (reference sequence). V lost 5 bases, J lost 1 base, and 10 bases stayed unmatched. Notes on this clonotype: Its antigen is unidentified.

Study observations and caveats: With donor CMV status unknown, expanded clonotype changes were possibly confounded.

With a J-beta primer mix and a sample-barcoded 5' primer, a second PCR ran about 6 to 11 cycles. TCRdb processed the 5' RACE reads anew with MiXCR; each CDR3 protein has one entry. The profile shows 910,000 or so distinct CDR3 sequences, roughly half of them singletons. The clonotype originates from a woman aged 60-75 years in good health. This chain uses TRBV20-1 with TRBJ2-7; 8 nucleotides align to TRBD1. Sequencing input: blood. CDR3 loop: CSAPSRGQVSYEQYF. The CDR3 coding sequence is TGCAGTGCTCCCTCCCGGGGACAGGTATCCTACGAGCAGTACTTC.